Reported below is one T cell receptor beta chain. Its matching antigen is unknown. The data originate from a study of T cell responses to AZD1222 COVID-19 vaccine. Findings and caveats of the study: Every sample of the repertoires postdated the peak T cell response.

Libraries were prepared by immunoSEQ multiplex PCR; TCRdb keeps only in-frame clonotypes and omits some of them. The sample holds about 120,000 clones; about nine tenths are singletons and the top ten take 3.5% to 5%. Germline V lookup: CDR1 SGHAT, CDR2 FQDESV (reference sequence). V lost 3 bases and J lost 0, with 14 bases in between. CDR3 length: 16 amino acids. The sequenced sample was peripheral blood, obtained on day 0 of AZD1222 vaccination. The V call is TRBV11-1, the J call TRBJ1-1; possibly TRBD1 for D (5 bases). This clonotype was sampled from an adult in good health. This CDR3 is CASSFQAGLMNTEAFF. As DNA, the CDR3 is TGTGCCAGCAGCTTTCAGGCAGGGCTGATGAACACTGAAGCTTTCTTT.